The clone carrying this TCR beta chain has a single count. Clones were read by immunoSEQ multiplex PCR, and TCRdb kept only the in-frame ones, dropping some. The sample holds more than 150,000 clones, roughly 93% seen once. This record comes from a study of control samples from healthy donors and cancer patients. Trimming stripped 7 bases from V and 0 bases from J, with 10 bases between. Germline V lookup: CDR1 SGHDT, CDR2 YYEEEE. This CDR3 contains 14 residues. The sequence derives from a man aged 18-30 years in good health. Source material: blood. The J gene is TRBJ2-2, the V gene TRBV5-6, with D possibly matching TRBD2 (5 bases). The CDR3 sequence is CASRPGSNTGELFF. The CDR3 DNA sequence: TGTGCCAGCCGACCGGGATCGAACACCGGGGAGCTGTTTTTT.